Sequencing of this T cell receptor beta chain was carried out in a study of T cell repertoires in cytomegalovirus infection. With respect to this clonotype: The antigen is undetermined.

TCRdb re-analysed the reads in MiXCR, keeping a single row per CDR3 protein. This sample has over 100,000 distinct CDR3 sequences, with about 28% found just once. V was pared by 2 bases and J by 8 bases, with 12 bases between. This CDR3 comprises 13 residues. CDR1 and CDR2 (germline): ENHRY, SYGVKD. This specimen consisted of CD8+ T cells from cultured PBMCs, obtained from culture after CMV antigen stimulation. This chain joins TRBV10-3 and TRBJ1-2; D ambiguous. The receptor's source is a human donor in good health (CMV status not recorded). Some clones in this sample may be carry-over from other donors' samples. In nucleotides, the CDR3 is TGTGCCATCAGTGAGGACCGCCGTCTGGGCTACACCTTC. Amino acid sequence: CAISEDRRLGYTF.